This T cell receptor (beta chain) was observed in a study of T cell changes during pregnancy in multiple sclerosis. The data were produced by immunoSEQ multiplex PCR, yet TCRdb's version contains in-frame clones alone and is incomplete. Here the sample spans tens of thousands of clones, 92% being singletons. The CDR3 is made up of 13 amino acids. Germline CDR1 reads SGHTA; CDR2 reads FQGNSA. Trimming removed 5 bases from V and 5 bases from J, with 9 bases in between. This clonotype originated in a female donor with multiple sclerosis, enrolled in a pregnancy study. J is TRBJ2-2 and V is TRBV7-2; D call uncertain. The sequences come from CD4+ T cells from peripheral blood mononuclear cells, collected after pregnancy. The DNA for the CDR3 is TGTGCCAGCAGCGTGGGCCAGACCGGGGAGCTGTTTTTT. This gives the protein CASSVGQTGELFF.